This T cell receptor beta chain stems from a study of OX40 agonist ivuxolimab in advanced cancers. Looking at the study overall: Ivuxolimab was an agonistic, fully human IgG2 monoclonal antibody directed against OX40 (CD134), a costimulatory receptor. Intravenous ivuxolimab was administered to patients every 2 weeks at six dose levels: 0.01, 0.1, 0.3, 1.5, 3 and 10 mg/kg. Of the approximately 50 dose-escalation patients, hepatocellular carcinoma was present in roughly 19, melanoma in around 15, renal cell carcinoma in 9 and head and neck cancer in 9. The dose-escalation cohort was almost 85% male with a mean age of approximately 60 years, ranging from about 20 to 80. Patients were allowed to have had prior anti-PD-1, anti-PD-L1 or anti-CTLA-4 therapy, and roughly 40% of the dose-escalation patients had previously received checkpoint inhibitors. Partial responses were achieved by three dose-escalation patients, of whom one had hepatocellular carcinoma and two had cutaneous melanoma. The purpose of peripheral TCRbeta sequencing was to test whether ivuxolimab changed TCR sequence diversity and led to clonal T-cell expansion. The paper reports the monotherapy dose-escalation portion (N of about 47 patients) of the phase I ivuxolimab trial. Results and caveats for the whole study, not just this receptor: After ivuxolimab, CD8+ T cells had more expanded clones than CD4+ T cells on average. In the 0.1-3.0 mg/kg groups, partial responders had among the lowest normalized peripheral clonal expansion, particularly in CD8+ T cells. At doses of 0.1 to 3.0 mg/kg, clonal expansion of both CD4+ and CD8+ blood T cells was observed from baseline to week 6. Low levels of normalized T-cell clonal expansion were also seen in some nonresponding patients. Which antigens the clonally expanded peripheral T cells were specific for was not determined.

CDR1 and CDR2 are read off the germline V gene (reference sequence) as SEHNR and FQNEAQ. Between the V and J ends, shortened by 4 bases and 4 bases respectively, the junction contains 13 bases. Taken from cysteine to phenylalanine, the CDR3 has 15 residues. Just CDR3 DNA is preserved here, 45 bases in frame from base 1. The trial excluded patients who had a history of autoimmune disease or were on systemic immunosuppression. Peripheral blood for TCR sequencing was collected from all dose cohorts at baseline, on cycle 4 day 1, and on cycle 7 day 1. The samples were taken from a phase I, first-in-human, multicenter, open-label dose-escalation trial of ivuxolimab. Adults with locally advanced or metastatic melanoma, renal cell carcinoma, hepatocellular carcinoma or head and neck squamous cell carcinoma were enrolled in the trial. Before TCR sequencing, CD4+ T cells and CD8+ T cells were sorted from peripheral blood as separate populations.

Comments on this clone: What antigen it recognizes has not been identified. Base-call qualities are not available, and no considerably larger clone is one nucleotide away.

To sequence the TCRbeta CDR3 region, genomic DNA was isolated from the sorted cells. The immunoSEQ Assay was used for sequencing of TCRbeta CDR3 regions. In its TCRdb copy, this immuneACCESS table keeps in-frame sequences only and misses some clones. Where compared with another copy, unresolved V genes explain less than half of these, and the others have no known cause. The sample profile shows 25,000 to 35,000 clones; over 75% of them were found once. The ten largest account for almost 50% of the sample. Sequenced material: CD4+ or CD8+ T cells sorted from blood, taken in a trial of the OX40 agonist ivuxolimab. The clonotype was recovered from an adult with an advanced solid tumor such as melanoma, head and neck, liver or kidney cancer. The rearrangement combines TRBV7-9 with TRBJ1-4; TRBD1 is a weak D gene call, 6 bases matching. Here the CDR3 is given as CASSSSQGSNEKLFF. The sequence in DNA is TGTGCCAGCAGCTCGAGTCAGGGGAGTAATGAAAAACTGTTTTTT.